Sequencing of this T cell receptor beta chain was carried out in a study of early T cells in non-severe SARS-CoV-2 infection. Germline CDR1 and CDR2: SGHVS and FNYEAQ. This CDR3 region has 15 residues. Trimming removed 1 base at V and 0 bases at J, with 10 bases between. Attachment of unique molecular identifiers was made to individual cDNA molecules. TCRdb re-analysed the 5' RACE reads in MiXCR, keeping a single row per CDR3 protein. The sample holds roughly 64,000 distinct CDR3 sequences; around 14% are singletons and the top ten take 4% to 5%. The rearrangement joins TRBV7-6 to TRBJ2-7, with D hard to call. Sequenced: whole blood. This receptor was identified in an adult who was a healthcare worker with PCR-confirmed SARS-CoV-2 infection or an uninfected control (not recorded which). In DNA, the CDR3 is TGTGCCAGCAGCTTAGGTATAGAAAGCTCCTACGAGCAGTACTTC. It encodes CASSLGIESSYEQYF.